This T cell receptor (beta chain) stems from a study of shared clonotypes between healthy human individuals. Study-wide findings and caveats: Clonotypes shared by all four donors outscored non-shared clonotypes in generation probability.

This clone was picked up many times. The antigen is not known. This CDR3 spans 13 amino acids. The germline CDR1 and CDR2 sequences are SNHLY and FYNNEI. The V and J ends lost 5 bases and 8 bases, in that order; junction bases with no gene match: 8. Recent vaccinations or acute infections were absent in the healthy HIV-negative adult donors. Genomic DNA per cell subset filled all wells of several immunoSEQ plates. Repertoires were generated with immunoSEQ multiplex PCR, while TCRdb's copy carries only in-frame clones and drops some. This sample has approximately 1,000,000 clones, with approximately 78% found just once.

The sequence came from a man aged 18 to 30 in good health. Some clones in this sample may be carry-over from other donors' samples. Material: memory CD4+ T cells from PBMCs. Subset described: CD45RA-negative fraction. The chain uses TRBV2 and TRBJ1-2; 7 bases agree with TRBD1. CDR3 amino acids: CASSSQGVEGYTF. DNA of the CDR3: TGTGCCAGCAGTAGCCAGGGGGTTGAGGGCTACACCTTC. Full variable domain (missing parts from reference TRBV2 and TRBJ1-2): EPEVTQTPSHQVTQMGQEVILRCVPISNHLYFYWYRQILGQKVEFLVSFYNNEISEKSEIFDDQFSVERPDGSNFTLKIRSTKLEDSAMYFCASSSQGVEGYTFGSGTRLTVV.